Sequencing of this T cell receptor (beta chain) was carried out in a study of CD8 T cells in ankylosing spondylitis. Quantitative barcoded 5'-RACE was used to prepare TCR beta libraries. TCRdb reprocessed the 5' RACE reads with MiXCR, giving one entry per CDR3 protein. The sample yields a few hundred thousand distinct CDR3 sequences, around 10% seen once. Germline values: CDR1 SGHKS, CDR2 YYEKEE (reference sequence). This CDR3 is 15 amino acids long. The V end lost 0 bases, the J end lost 7 bases, and 16 bases lay between the germline ends. The study's findings and limits: Ankylosing spondylitis blood appeared to carry a characteristic TCR beta motif of roughly eight highly homologous variants. Disease-linked clones displayed a CD8+ phenotype and appeared relatively rarely in peripheral blood.

This clonotype was detected ten times or more. Its target is not known. This rearrangement joins TRBV5-5 to TRBJ2-5; weak D call: TRBD1 (7 bases). The clonotype was recovered from a female donor with ankylosing spondylitis or in good health (not recorded which). Sequenced material: blood, either unsorted or a sorted T cell fraction (not recorded which). The CDR3 sequence: CASSLGLGQGGTQYF. CDR3 DNA: TGTGCCAGCAGCTTGGGGCTTGGGCAGGGGGGGACCCAGTACTTC.